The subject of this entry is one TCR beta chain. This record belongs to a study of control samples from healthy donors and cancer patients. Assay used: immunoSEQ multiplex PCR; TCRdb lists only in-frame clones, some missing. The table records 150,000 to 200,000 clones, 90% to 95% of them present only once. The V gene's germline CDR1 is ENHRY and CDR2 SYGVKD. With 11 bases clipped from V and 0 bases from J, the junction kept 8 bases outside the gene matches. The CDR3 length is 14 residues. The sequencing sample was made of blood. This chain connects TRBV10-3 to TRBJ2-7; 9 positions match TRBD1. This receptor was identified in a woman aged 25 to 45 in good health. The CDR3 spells CASGQGPSSYEQYF. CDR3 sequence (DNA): TGTGCCTCCGGACAGGGGCCATCCTCCTACGAGCAGTACTTC.